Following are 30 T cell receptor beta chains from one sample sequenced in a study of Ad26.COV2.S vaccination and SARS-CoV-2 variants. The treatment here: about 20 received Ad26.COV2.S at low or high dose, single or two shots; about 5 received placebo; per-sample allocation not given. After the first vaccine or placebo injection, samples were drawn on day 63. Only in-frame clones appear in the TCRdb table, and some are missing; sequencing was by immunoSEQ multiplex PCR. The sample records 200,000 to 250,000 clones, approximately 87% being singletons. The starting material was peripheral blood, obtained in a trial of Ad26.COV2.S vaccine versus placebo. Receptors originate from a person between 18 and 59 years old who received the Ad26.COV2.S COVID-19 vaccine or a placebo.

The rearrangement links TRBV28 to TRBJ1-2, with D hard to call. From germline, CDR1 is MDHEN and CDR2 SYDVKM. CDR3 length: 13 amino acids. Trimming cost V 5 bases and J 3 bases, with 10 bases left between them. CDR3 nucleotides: TGTGCCAGCAGTCCACAGCGGTACTATGGCTACACCTTC. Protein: CASSPQRYYGYTF.

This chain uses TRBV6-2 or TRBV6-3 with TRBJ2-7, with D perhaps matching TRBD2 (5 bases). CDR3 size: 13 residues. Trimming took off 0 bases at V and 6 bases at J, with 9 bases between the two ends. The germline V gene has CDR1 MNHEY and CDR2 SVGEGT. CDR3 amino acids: CASSYSTGVEQYF. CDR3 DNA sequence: TGTGCCAGCAGTTACTCGACCGGGGTCGAGCAGTACTTC.

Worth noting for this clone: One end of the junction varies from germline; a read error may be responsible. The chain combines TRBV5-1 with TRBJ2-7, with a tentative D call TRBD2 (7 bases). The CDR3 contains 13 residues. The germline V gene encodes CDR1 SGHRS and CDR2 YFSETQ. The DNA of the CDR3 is TGCGCCAGCAGCGGGGGGGGCTCCCACGAGCAGTACTTC. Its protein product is CASSGGGSHEQYF.

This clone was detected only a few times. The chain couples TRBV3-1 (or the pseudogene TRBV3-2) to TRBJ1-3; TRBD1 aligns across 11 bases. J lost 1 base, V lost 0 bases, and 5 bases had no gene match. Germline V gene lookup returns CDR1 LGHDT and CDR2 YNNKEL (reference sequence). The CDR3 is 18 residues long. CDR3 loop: CASSQEAGQGASGNTIYF. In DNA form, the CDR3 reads TGTGCCAGCAGCCAAGAAGCAGGACAGGGGGCTTCTGGAAACACCATATATTTT.

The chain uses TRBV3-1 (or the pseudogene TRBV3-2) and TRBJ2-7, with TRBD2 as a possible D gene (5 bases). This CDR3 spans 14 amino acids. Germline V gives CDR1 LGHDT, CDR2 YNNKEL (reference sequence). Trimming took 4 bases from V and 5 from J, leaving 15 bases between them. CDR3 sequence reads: CASSLRTPGDEQYF. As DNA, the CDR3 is TGTGCCAGCAGCCTCCGGACGCCCGGGGACGAGCAGTACTTC.

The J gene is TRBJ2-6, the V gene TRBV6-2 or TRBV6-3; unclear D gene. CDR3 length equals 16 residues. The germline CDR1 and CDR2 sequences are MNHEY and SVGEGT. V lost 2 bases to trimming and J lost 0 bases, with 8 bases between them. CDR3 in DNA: TGTGCCAGCAGTTACGCTGGAGTCTCTGGGGCCAACGTCCTGACTTTC. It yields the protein CASSYAGVSGANVLTF.

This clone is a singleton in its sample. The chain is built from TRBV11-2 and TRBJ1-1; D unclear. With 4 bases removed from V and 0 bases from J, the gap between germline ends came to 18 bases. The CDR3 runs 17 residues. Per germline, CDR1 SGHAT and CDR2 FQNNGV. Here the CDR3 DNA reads TGTGCCAGCAGCTCCGCCGGGGTTTTCGCCGTGAACACTGAAGCTTTCTTT. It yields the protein CASSSAGVFAVNTEAFF.

CDR3 region: CASSYFGGGTDTQYF. DNA of the CDR3: TGTGCCAGCAGTTATTTCGGAGGGGGCACAGATACGCAGTATTTT. This sequence joins TRBV6-5 and TRBJ2-3; D possibly corresponds to TRBD2 (6 bases). V lost 3 bases and J lost 1, with 11 bases in between. Germline V CDR1 and CDR2: MNHEY, SVGAGI. This CDR3 comprises 15 residues.

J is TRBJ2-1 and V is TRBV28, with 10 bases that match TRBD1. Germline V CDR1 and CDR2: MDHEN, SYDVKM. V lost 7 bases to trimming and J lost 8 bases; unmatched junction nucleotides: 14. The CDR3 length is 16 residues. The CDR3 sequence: CASTSPPGQGFYEQFF. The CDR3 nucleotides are TGTGCCAGCACCTCCCCTCCGGGACAGGGGTTCTATGAGCAGTTCTTC.

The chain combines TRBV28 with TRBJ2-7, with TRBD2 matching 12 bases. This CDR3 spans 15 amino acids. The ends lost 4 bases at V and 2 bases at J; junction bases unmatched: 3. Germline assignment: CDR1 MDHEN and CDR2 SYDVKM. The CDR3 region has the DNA TGTGCCAGCAGTTCTCTAGCGGGAGGGCCCTACGAGCAGTACTTC. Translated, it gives CASSSLAGGPYEQYF.

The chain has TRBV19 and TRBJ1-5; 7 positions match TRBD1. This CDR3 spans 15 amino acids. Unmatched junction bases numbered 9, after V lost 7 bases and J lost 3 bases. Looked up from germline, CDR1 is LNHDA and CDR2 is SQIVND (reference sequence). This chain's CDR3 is CASTATGQINQPQHF. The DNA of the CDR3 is TGTGCCAGTACTGCCACGGGACAGATCAATCAGCCCCAGCATTTT.

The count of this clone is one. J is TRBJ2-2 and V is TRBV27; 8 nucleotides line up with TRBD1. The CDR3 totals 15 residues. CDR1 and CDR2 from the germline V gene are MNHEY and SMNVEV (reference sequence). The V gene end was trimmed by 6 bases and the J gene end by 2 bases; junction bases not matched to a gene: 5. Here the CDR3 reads CASSGQGANTGELFF. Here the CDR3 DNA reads TGTGCCAGCAGCGGACAGGGTGCTAACACCGGGGAGCTGTTTTTT.

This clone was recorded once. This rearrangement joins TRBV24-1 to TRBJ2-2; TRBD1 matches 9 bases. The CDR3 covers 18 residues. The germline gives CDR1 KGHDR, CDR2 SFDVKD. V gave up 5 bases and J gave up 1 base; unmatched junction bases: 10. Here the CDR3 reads CATSALTGQGRNTGELFF. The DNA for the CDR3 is TGTGCCACCAGTGCCCTAACGGGACAGGGCCGGAACACCGGGGAGCTGTTTTTT.

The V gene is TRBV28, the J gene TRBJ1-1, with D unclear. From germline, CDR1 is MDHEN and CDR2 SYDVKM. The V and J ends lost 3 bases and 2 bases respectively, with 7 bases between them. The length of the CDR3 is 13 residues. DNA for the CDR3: TGTGCCAGCAGTTTCCCCGGAAACACTGAAGCTTTCTTT. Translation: CASSFPGNTEAFF.

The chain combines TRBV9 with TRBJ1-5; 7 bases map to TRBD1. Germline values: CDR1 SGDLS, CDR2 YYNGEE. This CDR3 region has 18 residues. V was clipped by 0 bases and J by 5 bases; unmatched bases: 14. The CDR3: CASSVVHRGICTYQPQHF. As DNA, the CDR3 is TGTGCCAGCAGCGTAGTGCACAGGGGAATCTGTACCTATCAGCCCCAGCATTTT.

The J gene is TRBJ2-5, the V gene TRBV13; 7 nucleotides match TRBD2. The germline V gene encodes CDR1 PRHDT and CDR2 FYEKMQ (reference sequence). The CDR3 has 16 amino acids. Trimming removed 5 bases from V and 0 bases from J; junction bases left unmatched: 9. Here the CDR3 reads CASSLSIGGYQETQYF. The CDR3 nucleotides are TGTGCCAGCAGCCTCTCCATCGGGGGGTACCAAGAGACCCAGTACTTC.

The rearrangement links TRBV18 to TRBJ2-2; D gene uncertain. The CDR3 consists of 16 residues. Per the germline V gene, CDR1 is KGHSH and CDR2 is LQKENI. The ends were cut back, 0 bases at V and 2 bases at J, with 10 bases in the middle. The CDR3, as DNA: TGTGCCAGCTCACCACCGACATCAGAAAACACCGGGGAGCTGTTTTTT. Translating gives CASSPPTSENTGELFF.

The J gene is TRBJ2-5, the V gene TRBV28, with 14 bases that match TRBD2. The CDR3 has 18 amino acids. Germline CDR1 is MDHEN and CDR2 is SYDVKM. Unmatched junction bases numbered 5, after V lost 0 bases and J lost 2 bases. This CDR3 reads CASSLWTSGRVGQETQYF. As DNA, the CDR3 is TGTGCCAGCAGTTTATGGACTAGCGGGAGGGTAGGGCAAGAGACCCAGTACTTC.

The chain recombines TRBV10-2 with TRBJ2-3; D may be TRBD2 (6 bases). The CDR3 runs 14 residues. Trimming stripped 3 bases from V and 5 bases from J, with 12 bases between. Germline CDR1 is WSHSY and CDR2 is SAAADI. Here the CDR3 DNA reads TGCGCCAGCAGTGAAAATGGCGGGATAGATACGCAGTATTTT. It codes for CASSENGGIDTQYF.

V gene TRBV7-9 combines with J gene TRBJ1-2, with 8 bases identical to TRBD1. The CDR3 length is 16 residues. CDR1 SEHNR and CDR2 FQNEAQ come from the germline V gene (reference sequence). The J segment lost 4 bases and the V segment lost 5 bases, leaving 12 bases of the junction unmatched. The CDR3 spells CASSPTAGQGAYGYTF. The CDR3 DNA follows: TGTGCCAGCAGCCCGACGGCGGGGCAGGGGGCCTATGGCTACACCTTC.

The CDR3 here is CASSLPRGPRVNEQFF. CDR3 in DNA: TGTGCCAGCAGCTTACCCAGGGGGCCGCGCGTCAATGAGCAGTTCTTC. The chain is built from TRBV13 and TRBJ2-1; 8 positions agree with TRBD1. Trimming removed 2 bases from V and 6 bases from J; junction bases left unmatched: 9. CDR1 is PRHDT, CDR2 FYEKMQ, per germline (reference sequence). This CDR3 region has 16 residues. The full variable domain, rest sourced from reference TRBV13 and TRBJ2-1, is AAGVIQSPRHLIKEKRETATLKCYPIPRHDTVYWYQQGPGQDPQFLISFYEKMQSDKGSIPDRFSAQQFSDYHSELNMSSLELGDSALYFCASSLPRGPRVNEQFFGPGTRLTVL.

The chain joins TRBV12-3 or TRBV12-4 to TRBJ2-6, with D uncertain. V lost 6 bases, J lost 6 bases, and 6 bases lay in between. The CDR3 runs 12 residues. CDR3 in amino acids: CASSRAANVLTF. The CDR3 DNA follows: TGTGCCAGCAGCCGGGCGGCCAACGTCCTGACTTTC.

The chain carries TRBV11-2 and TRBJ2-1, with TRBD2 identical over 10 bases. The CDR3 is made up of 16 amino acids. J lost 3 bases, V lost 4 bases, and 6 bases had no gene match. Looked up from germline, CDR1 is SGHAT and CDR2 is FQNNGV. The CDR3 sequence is CASSSLAGENYNEQFF. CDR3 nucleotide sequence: TGTGCCAGCAGCTCCCTAGCGGGAGAGAACTACAATGAGCAGTTCTTC. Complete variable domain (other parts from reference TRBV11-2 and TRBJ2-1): EAGVAQSPRYKIIEKRQSVAFWCNPISGHATLYWYQQILGQGPKLLIQFQNNGVVDDSQLPKDRFSAERLKGVDSTLKIQPAKLEDSAVYLCASSSLAGENYNEQFFGPGTRLTVL.

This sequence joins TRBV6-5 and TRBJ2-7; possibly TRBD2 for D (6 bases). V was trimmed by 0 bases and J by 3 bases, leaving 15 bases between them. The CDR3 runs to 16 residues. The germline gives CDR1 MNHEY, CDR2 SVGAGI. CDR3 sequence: CASSYSGGSNHYEQYF. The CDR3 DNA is TGTGCCAGCAGTTACTCGGGGGGTAGCAATCACTACGAGCAGTACTTC.

In DNA form, the CDR3 reads TGTGCCAGCAGCGGCCGGGACAGGGGAACTGGAAACACCATATATTTT. Translation: CASSGRDRGTGNTIYF. The chain carries TRBV2 and TRBJ1-3, with TRBD1 identical over 10 bases. After removal of 6 bases from V and 2 bases from J, the junction contained 7 bases not matched to a gene. There are 16 residues in the CDR3. Germline CDR1 reads SNHLY; CDR2 reads FYNNEI. The entire variable domain, with the rest obtained from reference TRBV2 and TRBJ1-3, is as follows: EPEVTQTPSHQVTQMGQEVILRCVPISNHLYFYWYRQILGQKVEFLVSFYNNEISEKSEIFDDQFSVERPDGSNFTLKIRSTKLEDSAMYFCASSGRDRGTGNTIYFGEGSWLTVV.

The CDR3 loop reads CASSLDRGRGTEAFF. CDR3 in DNA: TGTGCCAGCAGTTTAGACAGGGGGCGCGGAACTGAAGCTTTCTTT. The genes are TRBV28 and TRBJ1-1, with TRBD1 matching over 10 bases. The CDR3 spans 15 residues. V dropped 2 bases and J dropped 5; count of bases not matched to a gene: 5. The germline V gene encodes CDR1 MDHEN and CDR2 SYDVKM.

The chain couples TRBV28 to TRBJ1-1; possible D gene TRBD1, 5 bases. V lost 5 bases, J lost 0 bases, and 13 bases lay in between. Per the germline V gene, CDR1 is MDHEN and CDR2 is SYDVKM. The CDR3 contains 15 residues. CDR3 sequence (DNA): TGTGCCAGCAGTCCCCCGGGGCTAGTGAACACTGAAGCTTTCTTT. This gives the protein CASSPPGLVNTEAFF.

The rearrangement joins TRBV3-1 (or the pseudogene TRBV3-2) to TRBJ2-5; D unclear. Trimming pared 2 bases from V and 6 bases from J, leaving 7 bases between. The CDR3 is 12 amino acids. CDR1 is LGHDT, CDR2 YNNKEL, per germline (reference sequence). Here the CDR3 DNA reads TGTGCCAGCAGCCAACAGGTTAAGACCCAGTACTTC. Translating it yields CASSQQVKTQYF.

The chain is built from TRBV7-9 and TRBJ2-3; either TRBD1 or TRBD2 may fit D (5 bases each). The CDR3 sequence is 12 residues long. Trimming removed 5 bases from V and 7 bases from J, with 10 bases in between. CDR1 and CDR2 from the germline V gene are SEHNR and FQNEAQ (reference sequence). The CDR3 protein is CASSLGAYTQYF. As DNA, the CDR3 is TGTGCCAGCAGCCTCGGGGCGTATACGCAGTATTTT.

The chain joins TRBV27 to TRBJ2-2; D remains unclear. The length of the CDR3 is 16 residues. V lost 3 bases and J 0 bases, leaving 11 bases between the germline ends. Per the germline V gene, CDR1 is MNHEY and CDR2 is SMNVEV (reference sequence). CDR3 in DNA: TGTGCCAGCAGTTTGGCTGGGAACGCGAACACCGGGGAGCTGTTTTTT. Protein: CASSLAGNANTGELFF.